The clone carrying this TCR beta chain was detected many times. As yet, its antigen is unknown. These data belong to a study of T cell repertoires in cytomegalovirus infection. Turning to the study itself: Both CMV infection and a matching HLA type were indicated by public TCR beta signatures.

This CDR3 is 15 amino acids long. Germline CDR1 reads SGHTA; CDR2 reads FQGNSA. V trimming: 6 bases; J trimming: 3 bases; junction bases outside the gene matches: 5. Overall study results and limits: The cumulative frequency of public TCR beta families identified carriers of CMV plus the relevant HLA. Dominant in the ex vivo response were TCR beta clonotypes restricted by HLA-C and specific for CMV.

TCRdb redid the calling of the reads with MiXCR, one entry per CDR3 protein. Altogether about 260,000 distinct CDR3 sequences are present, around 9% being singletons, with the ten largest covering about 15%. The TCR comes from a human donor in good health (CMV status not recorded). Some clones in this sample may be carry-over from other donors' samples. Specimen: PBMCs. This rearrangement joins TRBV7-2 to TRBJ2-3, with TRBD1 identical over 11 bases. The chain's CDR3 is CASSRTGGFTDTQYF. As DNA, the CDR3 is TGTGCCAGCAGTAGGACAGGGGGCTTTACAGATACGCAGTATTTT.